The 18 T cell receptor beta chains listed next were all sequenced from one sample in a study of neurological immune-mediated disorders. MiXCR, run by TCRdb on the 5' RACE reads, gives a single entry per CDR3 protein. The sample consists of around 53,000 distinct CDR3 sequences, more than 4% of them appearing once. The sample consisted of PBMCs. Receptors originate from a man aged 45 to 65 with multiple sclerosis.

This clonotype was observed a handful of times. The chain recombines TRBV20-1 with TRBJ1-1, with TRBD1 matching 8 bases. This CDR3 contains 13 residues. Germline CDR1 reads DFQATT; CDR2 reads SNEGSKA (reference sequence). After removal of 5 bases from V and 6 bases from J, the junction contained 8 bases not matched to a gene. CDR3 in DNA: TGCAGTGCTTCCCAGGGGGCAAGGGCTGAAGCTTTCTTT. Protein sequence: CSASQGARAEAFF.

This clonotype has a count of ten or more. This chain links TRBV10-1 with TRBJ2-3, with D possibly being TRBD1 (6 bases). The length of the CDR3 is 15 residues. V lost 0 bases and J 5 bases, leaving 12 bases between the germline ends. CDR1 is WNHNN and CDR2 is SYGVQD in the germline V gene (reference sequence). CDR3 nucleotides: TGCGCCAGCAGTGAGTCGGGGTCAGGGGAAGATACGCAGTATTTT. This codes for CASSESGSGEDTQYF.

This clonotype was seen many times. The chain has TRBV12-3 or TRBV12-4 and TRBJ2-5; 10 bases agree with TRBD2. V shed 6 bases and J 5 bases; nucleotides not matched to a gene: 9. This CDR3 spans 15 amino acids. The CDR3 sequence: CASRPLAGVWETQYF. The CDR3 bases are TGTGCCAGCAGGCCCCTAGCGGGGGTTTGGGAGACCCAGTACTTC.

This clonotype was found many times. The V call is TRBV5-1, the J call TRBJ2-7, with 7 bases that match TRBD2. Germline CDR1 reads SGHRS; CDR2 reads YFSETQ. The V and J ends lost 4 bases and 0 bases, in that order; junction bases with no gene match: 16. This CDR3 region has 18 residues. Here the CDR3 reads CASSLLAASMGISYEQYF. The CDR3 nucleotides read TGCGCCAGCAGCCTCCTAGCGGCCAGCATGGGGATCTCCTACGAGCAGTACTTC. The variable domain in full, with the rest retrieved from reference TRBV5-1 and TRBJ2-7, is KAGVTQTPRYLIKTRGQQVTLSCSPISGHRSVSWYQQTPGQGLQFLFEYFSETQRNKGNFPGRFSGRQFSNSRSEMNVSTLELGDSALYLCASSLLAASMGISYEQYFGPGTRLTVT.

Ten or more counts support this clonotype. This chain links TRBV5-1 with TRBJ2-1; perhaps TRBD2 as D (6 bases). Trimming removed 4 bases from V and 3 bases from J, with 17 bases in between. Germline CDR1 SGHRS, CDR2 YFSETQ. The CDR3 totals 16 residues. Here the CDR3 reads CASSPGTGLDYNEQFF. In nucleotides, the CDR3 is TGCGCCAGCAGCCCCGGGACGGGACTGGACTACAATGAGCAGTTCTTC.

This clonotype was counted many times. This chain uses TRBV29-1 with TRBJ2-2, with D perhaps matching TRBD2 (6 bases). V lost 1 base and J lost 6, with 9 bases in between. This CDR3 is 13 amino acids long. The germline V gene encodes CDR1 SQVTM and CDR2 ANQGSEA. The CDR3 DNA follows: TGCAGCGTTGAAGGGACGGGAGCCGGGGAGCTGTTTTTT. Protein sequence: CSVEGTGAGELFF.

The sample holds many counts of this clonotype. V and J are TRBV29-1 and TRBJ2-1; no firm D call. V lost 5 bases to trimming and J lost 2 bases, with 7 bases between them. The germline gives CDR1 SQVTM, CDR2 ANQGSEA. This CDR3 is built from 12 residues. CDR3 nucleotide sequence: TGCAGCGTTTTTAAAACCTACAATGAGCAGTTCTTC. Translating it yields CSVFKTYNEQFF.

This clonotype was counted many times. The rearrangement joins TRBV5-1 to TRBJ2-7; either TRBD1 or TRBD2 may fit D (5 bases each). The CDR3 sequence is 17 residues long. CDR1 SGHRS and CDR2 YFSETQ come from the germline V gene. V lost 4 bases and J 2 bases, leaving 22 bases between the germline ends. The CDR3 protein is CASSPVFRGGLPYEQYF. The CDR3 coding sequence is TGCGCCAGCAGCCCGGTCTTTCGGGGCGGCCTTCCCTACGAGCAGTACTTC.

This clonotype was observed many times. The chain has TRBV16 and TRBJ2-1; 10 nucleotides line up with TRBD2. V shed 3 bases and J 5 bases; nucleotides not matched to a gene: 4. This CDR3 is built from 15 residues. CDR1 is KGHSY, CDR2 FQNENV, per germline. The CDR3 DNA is TGTGCCAGCAGCCACCGGACTAGCGGAGACAATGAGCAGTTCTTC. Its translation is CASSHRTSGDNEQFF.

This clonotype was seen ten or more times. In DNA form, the CDR3 reads TGTGCCAGCAGTAGGGGCCGGGGATCTGGAAACACCATATATTTT. Translated: CASSRGRGSGNTIYF. The genes are TRBV7-6 and TRBJ1-3, with D possibly matching TRBD1 (5 bases). The length of the CDR3 is 15 residues. Per germline, CDR1 SGHVS and CDR2 FNYEAQ. With 6 bases removed from V and 1 base from J, the gap between germline ends came to 13 bases.

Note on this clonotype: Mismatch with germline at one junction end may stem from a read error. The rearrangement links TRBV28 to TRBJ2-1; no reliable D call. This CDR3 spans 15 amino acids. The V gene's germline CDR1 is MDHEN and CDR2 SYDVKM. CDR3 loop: CTSSSRPSSYNEQFF. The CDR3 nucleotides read TGTACCAGCAGCTCCAGACCGAGCTCCTACAATGAGCAGTTCTTC.

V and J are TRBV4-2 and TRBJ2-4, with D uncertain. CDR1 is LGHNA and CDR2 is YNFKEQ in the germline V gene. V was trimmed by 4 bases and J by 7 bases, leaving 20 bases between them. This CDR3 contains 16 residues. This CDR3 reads CASSPAPASVGNIQYF. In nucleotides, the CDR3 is TGTGCCAGCAGCCCTGCACCAGCCAGCGTTGGGAACATTCAGTACTTC.

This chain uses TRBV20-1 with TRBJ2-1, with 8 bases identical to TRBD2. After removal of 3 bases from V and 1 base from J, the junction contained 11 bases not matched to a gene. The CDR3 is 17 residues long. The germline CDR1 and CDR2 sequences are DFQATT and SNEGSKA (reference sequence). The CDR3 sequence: CSARDGLALRSYNEQFF. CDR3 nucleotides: TGCAGTGCTAGGGATGGACTAGCTCTTAGATCCTACAATGAGCAGTTCTTC.

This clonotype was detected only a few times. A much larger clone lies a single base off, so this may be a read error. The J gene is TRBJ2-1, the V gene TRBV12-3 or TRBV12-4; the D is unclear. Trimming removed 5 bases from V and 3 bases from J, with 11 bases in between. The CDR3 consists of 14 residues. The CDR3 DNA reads TGTGCCAGCAGTCCCCAGGAAATCTACAATGAGCAGTTCTTC. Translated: CASSPQEIYNEQFF.

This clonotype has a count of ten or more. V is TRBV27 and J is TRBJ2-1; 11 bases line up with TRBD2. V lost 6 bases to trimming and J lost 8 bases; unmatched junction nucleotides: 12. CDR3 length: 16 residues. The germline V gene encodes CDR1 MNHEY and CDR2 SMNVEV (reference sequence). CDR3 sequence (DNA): TGTGCCAGCAGGGAGGTAACTAGCGGGAGATCCTATGAGCAGTTCTTC. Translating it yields CASREVTSGRSYEQFF.

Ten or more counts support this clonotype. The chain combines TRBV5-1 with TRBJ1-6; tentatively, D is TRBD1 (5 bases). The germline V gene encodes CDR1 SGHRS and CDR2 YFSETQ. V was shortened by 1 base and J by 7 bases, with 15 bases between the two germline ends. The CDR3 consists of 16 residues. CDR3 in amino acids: CASSLNRQESNSPLHF. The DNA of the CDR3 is TGCGCCAGCAGCTTGAACAGGCAGGAAAGCAATTCACCCCTCCACTTT.

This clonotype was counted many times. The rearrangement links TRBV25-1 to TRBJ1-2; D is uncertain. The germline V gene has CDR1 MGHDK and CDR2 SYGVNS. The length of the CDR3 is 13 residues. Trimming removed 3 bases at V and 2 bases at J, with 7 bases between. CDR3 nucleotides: TGTGCCAGCAGTGATTTCGGCAACTATGGCTACACCTTC. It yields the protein CASSDFGNYGYTF.

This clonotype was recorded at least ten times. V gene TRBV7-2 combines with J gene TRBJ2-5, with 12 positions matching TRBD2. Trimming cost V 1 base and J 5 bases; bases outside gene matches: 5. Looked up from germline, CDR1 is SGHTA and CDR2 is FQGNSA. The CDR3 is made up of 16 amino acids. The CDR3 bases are TGTGCCAGCAGCTTAGTACTAGCGGGAGGCGGGGAGACCCAGTACTTC. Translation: CASSLVLAGGGETQYF. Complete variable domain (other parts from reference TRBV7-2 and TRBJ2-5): GAGVSQSPSNKVTEKGKDVELRCDPISGHTALYWYRQSLGQGLEFLIYFQGNSAPDKSGLPSDRFSAERTGGSVSTLTIQRTQQEDSAVYLCASSLVLAGGGETQYFGPGTRLLVL.